This is a list of T cell receptor beta chains from one sample in a study of CD8+ T cells in alopecia areata. TCRdb keeps only in-frame clones here, not all; method: immunoSEQ multiplex PCR. This sample has approximately 210,000 clones; 60% occur once, and the top ten carry under 1.2%. The starting material was CD4+ T cells sorted from blood, obtained at week 24, from a patient treated with tofacitinib. The receptors were sampled from a human donor with alopecia areata. Both conserved end residues are part of each CDR3. D genes are given only for firm matches.

D gene	V gene	J gene	CDR3 protein
TRBD1	TRBV6-6	TRBJ2-5	CAIRTGGRGETQYF
.	TRBV27	TRBJ2-7	CASSLFVGTLSYEQYF
.	TRBV29-1	TRBJ2-2	CSVGGPGELFF
.	TRBV13	TRBJ1-1	CASSLYGDSNTEAFF
.	TRBV9	TRBJ1-1	CASSVEGGNTEAFF
.	TRBV2	TRBJ2-3	CASSVRSTDTQYF
.	TRBV5-1	TRBJ2-1	CASSPNPGDEQFF
.	TRBV4-3	TRBJ1-5	CASSQDANQPQHF
TRBD1	TRBV5-1	TRBJ1-1	CASRGQGPLNTEAFF
.	TRBV5-1	TRBJ2-7	CASSLEADLLYEQYF
.	TRBV30	TRBJ1-2	CAWSVPGYTF
.	TRBV11-3	TRBJ2-6	CASSPGSGANVLTF
.	TRBV18	TRBJ2-7	CASSPPSLGEQYF
.	TRBV30	TRBJ2-3	CAWSVQAGLADTQYF
TRBD1	TRBV6-5	TRBJ1-6	CATRPGTAYNSPLHF
.	TRBV5-8	TRBJ1-1	CASSLLWGAVSEAFF
.	TRBV6-1	TRBJ2-2	CASIRRGPSGELFF
.	TRBV5-4	TRBJ2-7	CASSSIGQLGYEQYF
TRBD1	TRBV5-1	TRBJ2-3	CASSRNGQASDTQYF
.	TRBV30	TRBJ1-1	CAWSYRMDTEAFF
.	TRBV2	TRBJ2-3	CATLGLMTQYF
.	TRBV15	TRBJ2-7	CATSSGGVSDEQYF
TRBD2	TRBV29-1	TRBJ2-2	CNVLAGGNTGELFF
TRBD1	TRBV29-1	TRBJ2-5	CSVGSGTGGQETQYF
.	TRBV30	TRBJ1-5	CAWTHRGHLLEPQHF
.	TRBV4-3	TRBJ1-2	CASSQGSGRGINYGYTF
.	TRBV28	TRBJ2-7	CASSAGHGGVMYYEQYF
.	TRBV7-8	TRBJ1-4	CASSFLRDDPNKLFF
.	TRBV27	TRBJ2-6	CASSFSGNSAGANVLTF
.	TRBV5-1	TRBJ1-2	CASSLATGSYTF
.	TRBV5-6	TRBJ2-2	CASSVGPLNTGELFF